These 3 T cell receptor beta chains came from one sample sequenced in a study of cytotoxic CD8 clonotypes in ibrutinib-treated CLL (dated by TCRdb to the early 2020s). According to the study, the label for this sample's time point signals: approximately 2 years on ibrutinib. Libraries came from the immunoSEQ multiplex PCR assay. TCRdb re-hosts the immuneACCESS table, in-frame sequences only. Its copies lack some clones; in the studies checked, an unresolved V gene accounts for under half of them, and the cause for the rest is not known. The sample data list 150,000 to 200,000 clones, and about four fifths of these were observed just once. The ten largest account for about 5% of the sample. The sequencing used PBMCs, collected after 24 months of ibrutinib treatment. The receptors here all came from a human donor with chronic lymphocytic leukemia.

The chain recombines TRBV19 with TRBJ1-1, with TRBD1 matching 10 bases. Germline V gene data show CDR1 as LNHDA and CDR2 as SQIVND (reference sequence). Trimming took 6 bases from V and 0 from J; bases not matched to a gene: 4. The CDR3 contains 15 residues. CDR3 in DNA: TGTGCCAGTAGCCGGGACAGGGGCATGAACACTGAAGCTTTCTTT. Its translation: CASSRDRGMNTEAFF.

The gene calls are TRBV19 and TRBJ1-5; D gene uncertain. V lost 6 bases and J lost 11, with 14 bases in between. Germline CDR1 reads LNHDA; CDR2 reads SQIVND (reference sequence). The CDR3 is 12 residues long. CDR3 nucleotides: TGTGCCAGTAGCGAGACGGGAACTGCCCAGCATTTT. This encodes CASSETGTAQHF.

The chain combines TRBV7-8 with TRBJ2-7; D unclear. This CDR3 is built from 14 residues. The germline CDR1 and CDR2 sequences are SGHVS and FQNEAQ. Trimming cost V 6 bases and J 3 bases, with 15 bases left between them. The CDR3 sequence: CASSLTLANYEQYF. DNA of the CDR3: TGTGCCAGCAGTCTTACGCTGGCCAACTACGAGCAGTACTTC.